The 21 T cell receptor beta chains below come from one sample, sequenced in a study of T cell repertoires in cytomegalovirus infection. No cognate antigen is known for these TCRs. MiXCR, applied by TCRdb to the reads, yields one record per CDR3 protein. The table has 50,000 or so distinct CDR3 sequences, 15% to 25% seen once; the top ten hold about two thirds. Sequences were derived from CD8+ T cells from cultured PBMCs, sampled from culture after CMV antigen stimulation. The receptors come from a human donor in good health (CMV status not recorded). Some clones in this sample may be carry-over from other donors' samples.

This clonotype was detected ten times or more. V gene TRBV7-2 combines with J gene TRBJ2-5; D possibly corresponds to TRBD2 (5 bases). Trimming pared 1 base from V and 5 bases from J, leaving 8 bases between. Germline V gene data show CDR1 as SGHTA and CDR2 as FQGNSA. The CDR3 is made up of 13 amino acids. In DNA form, the CDR3 reads TGTGCCAGCAGCTTAGTAGCGAGGGAGACCCAGTACTTC. This translates into CASSLVARETQYF. The full variable domain, its missing parts supplied by reference TRBV7-2 and TRBJ2-5, is GAGVSQSPSNKVTEKGKDVELRCDPISGHTALYWYRQSLGQGLEFLIYFQGNSAPDKSGLPSDRFSAERTGGSVSTLTIQRTQQEDSAVYLCASSLVARETQYFGPGTRLLVL.

This clonotype was detected only a few times. The gene calls are TRBV7-8 and TRBJ1-1; 10 bases map to TRBD1. J was trimmed by 0 bases and V by 5 bases; bases with no gene match: 6. Germline V gene data show CDR1 as SGHVS and CDR2 as FQNEAQ. This CDR3 is 16 amino acids long. The CDR3 protein is CASSPDRGLMNTEAFF. CDR3 DNA sequence: TGTGCCAGCAGCCCCGACAGGGGGCTCATGAACACTGAAGCTTTCTTT.

V and J are TRBV28 and TRBJ2-7, with 8 nucleotides matching TRBD2. Trimming cost V 8 bases and J 3 bases; bases outside gene matches: 6. The CDR3 length is 13 residues. Germline V gene sequence: CDR1 MDHEN, CDR2 SYDVKM. The CDR3 DNA sequence: TGTGCCAGCTGTAGCGGGGAGCACTACGAGCAGTACTTC. It translates to CASCSGEHYEQYF.

This clonotype showed up just a few times. The chain employs TRBV5-8 and TRBJ2-1, with D perhaps assigned TRBD1 or TRBD2 (5 bases each). CDR1 SGHTS and CDR2 YDEGEE come from the germline V gene. The CDR3 is 10 residues long. CDR3 DNA: TGTGCGGACGGGGCCAATGAGCAGTTCTTC. Encoded protein: CADGANEQFF.

The chain joins TRBV12-3 or TRBV12-4 to TRBJ1-1; D gene uncertain. The CDR3 has 15 residues. V was pared by 6 bases and J by 1 base, with 15 bases between. In DNA, the CDR3 is TGTGCCAGCAGCCCCGTGAGGTACAGGAACACTGAAGCTTTCTTT. Amino acids: CASSPVRYRNTEAFF.

In this sample, this clonotype turned up a few times. The chain carries TRBV6-2 or TRBV6-3 and TRBJ2-3; D remains unclear. Germline CDR1 reads MNHEY; CDR2 reads SVGEGT. The CDR3 covers 13 residues. Trimming took off 4 bases at V and 2 bases at J, with 7 bases between the two ends. The CDR3 here is CASSFGYTDTQYF. CDR3 sequence (DNA): TGTGCCAGCAGTTTCGGCTACACAGATACGCAGTATTTT.

The chain is built from TRBV28 and TRBJ2-1; D possibly corresponds to TRBD2 (5 bases). The CDR3 contains 16 residues. CDR1 and CDR2 (germline): MDHEN, SYDVKM. V gave up 2 bases and J gave up 5 bases, with 16 bases separating them. The CDR3 nucleotides are TGTGCCAGCAGTTTACCGAATTGGCGGCGGGACAATGAGCAGTTCTTC. Translated, it gives CASSLPNWRRDNEQFF.

The sample holds a few counts of this clonotype. V usage is TRBV28 and J usage is TRBJ1-1; TRBD1 might be the D (6 bases). Germline V lookup: CDR1 MDHEN, CDR2 SYDVKM. The CDR3 spans 14 residues. V was pared by 4 bases and J by 5 bases, with 14 bases between. CDR3 in amino acids: CASSWGGPRTEAFF. In DNA form, the CDR3 reads TGTGCCAGCAGTTGGGGGGGCCCGAGGACTGAAGCTTTCTTT.

This clonotype was recorded a few times. This chain joins TRBV7-2 and TRBJ2-4; the D is unclear. The V end lost 8 bases, the J end lost 0 bases, and 8 bases lay between the germline ends. Germline CDR1 SGHTA, CDR2 FQGNSA. CDR3 length equals 13 residues. In nucleotides, the CDR3 is TGTGCCAGCGGTGCAGCAGCCAAAAACATTCAGTACTTC. It specifies CASGAAAKNIQYF.

V gene TRBV12-3 or TRBV12-4 combines with J gene TRBJ2-7; D call uncertain. The CDR3 loop spans 11 amino acids. The V end was cut by 5 bases, the J end by 3 bases, with 5 bases between. The CDR3 DNA reads TGTGCCAGCAGTAACAACTACGAGCAGTACTTC. Translated, it gives CASSNNYEQYF.

The chain employs TRBV6-6 and TRBJ2-7; 14 nucleotides agree with TRBD2. Trimming at V came to 6 bases and at J to 9 bases, leaving 13 bases not matched to a gene. Germline CDR1 and CDR2: MNHNY and SVGAGI (reference sequence). The CDR3 is made up of 16 amino acids. In DNA, the CDR3 is TGTGCCAGCAGCCCGACCGGGACTAGCGGGAGTGAAGGGCAGTACTTC. It specifies CASSPTGTSGSEGQYF.

J is TRBJ2-1 and V is TRBV28; D possibly matches TRBD1 or TRBD2 (5 bases each). The V and J ends lost 5 bases and 5 bases respectively, with 13 bases between them. Germline lookup yields CDR1 MDHEN and CDR2 SYDVKM. The CDR3 contains 14 residues. The CDR3 DNA reads TGTGCCAGCAGTCCCATAGGGACGGACAATGAGCAGTTCTTC. It encodes CASSPIGTDNEQFF.

Only a few counts were recorded for this clonotype. The chain is built from TRBV6-6 and TRBJ1-5; D call uncertain. The germline V gene encodes CDR1 MNHNY and CDR2 SVGAGI (reference sequence). The germline V and J ends were trimmed by 8 bases and 4 bases, with 18 bases remaining between them. The CDR3 covers 15 residues. CDR3 amino acids: CASYVGPRENQPQHF. CDR3 sequence (DNA): TGTGCCAGCTATGTGGGCCCCCGGGAGAATCAGCCCCAGCATTTT.

As DNA, the CDR3 is TGTGCCAGCAGTTACGGACTAGCCGACTCTAGCACAGATACGCAGTATTTT. It codes for CASSYGLADSSTDTQYF. J is TRBJ2-3 and V is TRBV7-6, with TRBD2 identical over 8 bases. This CDR3 is built from 17 residues. Germline CDR1 SGHVS, CDR2 FNYEAQ. With V trimmed by 6 bases and J by 0 bases, 11 bases remained unmatched.

The chain combines TRBV27 with TRBJ2-3; maybe TRBD2 (5 bases). Germline loops: CDR1 MNHEY, CDR2 SMNVEV (reference sequence). The V gene lost 10 bases and the J gene lost 0 bases, with 14 bases spanning the gap. CDR3 length equals 14 residues. The CDR3 sequence is CATSTERSTDTQYF. The CDR3 coding sequence is TGTGCCACCTCAACGGAGCGGAGCACAGATACGCAGTATTTT.

This chain joins TRBV20-1 and TRBJ2-7, with D perhaps TRBD1 (6 bases). Germline-derived CDR1 and CDR2 are DFQATT and SNEGSKA (reference sequence). CDR3 length equals 12 residues. The V and J ends lost 5 bases and 7 bases respectively, with 15 bases between them. The CDR3 nucleotides are TGCAGTGCTTTATTACAGGGCCGGGAGCAGTACTTC. It encodes CSALLQGREQYF.

This chain uses TRBV7-8 with TRBJ2-3, with D hard to call. Trimming stripped 1 base from V and 3 bases from J, with 2 bases between. The CDR3 is made up of 12 amino acids. Germline CDR1 reads SGHVS; CDR2 reads FQNEAQ. The CDR3 DNA is TGTGCCAGCAGCTTAGAGACAGATACGCAGTATTTT. Amino acid sequence: CASSLETDTQYF.

This clonotype was observed many times. The chain couples TRBV7-8 to TRBJ2-2; possibly TRBD1 for D (5 bases). The CDR3 runs 15 residues. V was trimmed by 5 bases and J by 4 bases, leaving 14 bases between them. The germline V gene encodes CDR1 SGHVS and CDR2 FQNEAQ. Here the CDR3 DNA reads TGTGCCAGCAGCCCCAGACAGAGTATCACCGGGGAGCTGTTTTTT. It yields the protein CASSPRQSITGELFF.

This chain links TRBV5-5 with TRBJ2-3; D ambiguous. This CDR3 has 15 residues. The V and J ends lost 5 bases and 4 bases respectively, with 17 bases between them. The V gene's germline CDR1 is SGHKS and CDR2 YYEKEE (reference sequence). CDR3 in DNA: TGTGCCAGCAGTCGAAGGCCCACAGTTCCAGATACGCAGTATTTT. Translated: CASSRRPTVPDTQYF.

V is TRBV6-5 and J is TRBJ1-5, with 7 bases lining up with TRBD1. CDR3 size: 14 residues. Per the germline V gene, CDR1 is MNHEY and CDR2 is SVGAGI. V shed 6 bases and J 6 bases; nucleotides not matched to a gene: 8. For the CDR3, the DNA is TGTGCCAGCAGCCCCGACAGGGAAGGTCAGCCCCAGCATTTT. Protein: CASSPDREGQPQHF.

The J gene is TRBJ2-3, the V gene TRBV19; D is possibly TRBD1 or TRBD2 (5 bases each). There are 16 residues in the CDR3. CDR1 and CDR2 (germline): LNHDA, SQIVND (reference sequence). Trimming pared 3 bases from V and 4 bases from J, leaving 17 bases between. Written as DNA, the CDR3 is TGTGCCAGTAGTATCTTACCGGGACCCAGGGCAGATACGCAGTATTTT. It yields the protein CASSILPGPRADTQYF.